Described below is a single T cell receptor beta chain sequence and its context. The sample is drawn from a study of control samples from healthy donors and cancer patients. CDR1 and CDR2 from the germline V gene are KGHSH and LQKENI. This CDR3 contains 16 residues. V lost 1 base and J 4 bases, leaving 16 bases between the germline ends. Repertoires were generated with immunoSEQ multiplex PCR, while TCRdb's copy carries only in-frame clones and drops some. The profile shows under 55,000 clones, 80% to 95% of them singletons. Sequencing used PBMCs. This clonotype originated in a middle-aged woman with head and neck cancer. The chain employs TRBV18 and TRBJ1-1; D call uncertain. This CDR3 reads CASSPRIDRTATEAFF. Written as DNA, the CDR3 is TGTGCCAGCTCACCACGCATAGATAGGACCGCCACTGAAGCTTTCTTT.